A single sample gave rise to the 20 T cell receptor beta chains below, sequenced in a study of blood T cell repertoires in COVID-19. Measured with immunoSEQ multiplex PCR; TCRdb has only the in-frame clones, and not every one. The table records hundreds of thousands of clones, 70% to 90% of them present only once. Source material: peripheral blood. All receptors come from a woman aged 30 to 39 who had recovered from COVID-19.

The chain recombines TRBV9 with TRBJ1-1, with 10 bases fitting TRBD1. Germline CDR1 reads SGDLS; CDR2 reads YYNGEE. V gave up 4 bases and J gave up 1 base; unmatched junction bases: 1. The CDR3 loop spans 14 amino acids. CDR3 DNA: TGTGCCAGCAGCCGGACAGGGGGGAACACTGAAGCTTTCTTT. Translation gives CASSRTGGNTEAFF. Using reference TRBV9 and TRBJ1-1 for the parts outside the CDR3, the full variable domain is DSGVTQTPKHLITATGQRVTLRCSPRSGDLSVYWYQQSLDQGLQFLIQYYNGEERAKGNILERFSAQQFPDLHSELNLSSLELGDSALYFCASSRTGGNTEAFFGQGTRLTVV.

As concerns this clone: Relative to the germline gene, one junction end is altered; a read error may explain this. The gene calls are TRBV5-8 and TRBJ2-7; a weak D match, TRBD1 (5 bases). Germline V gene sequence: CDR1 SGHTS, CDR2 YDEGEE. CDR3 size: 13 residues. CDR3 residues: CASSLDIYYEQYF. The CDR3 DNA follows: TGTGCCAGCAGTTTGGACATATACTACGAGCAGTACTTC.

CDR3 amino acids: CASSRNAGASGANVLTF. CDR3 sequence (DNA): TGTGCCAGCAGCCGAAACGCAGGGGCCTCTGGGGCCAACGTCCTGACTTTC. The rearrangement links TRBV6-2 or TRBV6-3 to TRBJ2-6; perhaps TRBD1 as D (6 bases). From germline, CDR1 is MNHEY and CDR2 SVGEGT. The CDR3 runs 17 residues. V dropped 6 bases and J dropped 0 bases, with 15 bases sitting between them.

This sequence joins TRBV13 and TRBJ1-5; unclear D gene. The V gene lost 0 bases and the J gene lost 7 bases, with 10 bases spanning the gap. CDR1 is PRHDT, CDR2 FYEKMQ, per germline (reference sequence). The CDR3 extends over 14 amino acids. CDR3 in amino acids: CASSLGLGRQPQHF. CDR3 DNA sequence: TGTGCCAGCAGCTTAGGCTTGGGGAGACAGCCCCAGCATTTT. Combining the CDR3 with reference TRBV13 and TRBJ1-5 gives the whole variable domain AAGVIQSPRHLIKEKRETATLKCYPIPRHDTVYWYQQGPGQDPQFLISFYEKMQSDKGSIPDRFSAQQFSDYHSELNMSSLELGDSALYFCASSLGLGRQPQHFGDGTRLSIL.

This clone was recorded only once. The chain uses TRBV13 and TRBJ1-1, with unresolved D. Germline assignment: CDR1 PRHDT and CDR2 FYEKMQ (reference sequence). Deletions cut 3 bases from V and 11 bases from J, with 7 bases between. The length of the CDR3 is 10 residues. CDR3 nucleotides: TGTGCCAGCAGCTTGAGTCGGGCTTTCTTT. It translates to CASSLSRAFF.

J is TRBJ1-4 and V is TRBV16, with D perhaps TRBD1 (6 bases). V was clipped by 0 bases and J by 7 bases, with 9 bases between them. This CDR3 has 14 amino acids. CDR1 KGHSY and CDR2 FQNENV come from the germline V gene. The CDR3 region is CASSQSRGSEKLFF. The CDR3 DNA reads TGTGCCAGCAGCCAATCAAGGGGGAGTGAAAAACTGTTTTTT.

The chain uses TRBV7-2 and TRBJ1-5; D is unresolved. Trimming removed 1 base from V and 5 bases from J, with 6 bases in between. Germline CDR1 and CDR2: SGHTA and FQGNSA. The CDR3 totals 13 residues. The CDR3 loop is CASSLVRDQPQHF. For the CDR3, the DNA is TGTGCCAGCAGCTTAGTACGGGATCAGCCCCAGCATTTT.

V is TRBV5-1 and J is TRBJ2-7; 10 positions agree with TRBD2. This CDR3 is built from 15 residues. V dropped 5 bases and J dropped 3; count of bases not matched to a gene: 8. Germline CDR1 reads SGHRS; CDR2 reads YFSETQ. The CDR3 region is CASSIAGGSLYEQYF. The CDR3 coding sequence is TGCGCCAGCAGTATAGCGGGGGGATCGCTCTACGAGCAGTACTTC.

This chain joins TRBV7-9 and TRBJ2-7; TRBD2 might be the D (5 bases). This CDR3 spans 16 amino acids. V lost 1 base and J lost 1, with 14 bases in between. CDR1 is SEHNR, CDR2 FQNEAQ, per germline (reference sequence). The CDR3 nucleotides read TGTGCCAGCAGCTTAGGTCGGGGATTCGAGTCCTACGAGCAGTACTTC. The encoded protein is CASSLGRGFESYEQYF.

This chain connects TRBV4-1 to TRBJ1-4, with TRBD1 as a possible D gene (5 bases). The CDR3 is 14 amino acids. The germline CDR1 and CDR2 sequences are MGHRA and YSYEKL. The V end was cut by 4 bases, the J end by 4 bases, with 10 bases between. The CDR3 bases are TGCGCCAGCAGCCTTAGGACAAATAATGAAAAACTGTTTTTT. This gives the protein CASSLRTNNEKLFF.

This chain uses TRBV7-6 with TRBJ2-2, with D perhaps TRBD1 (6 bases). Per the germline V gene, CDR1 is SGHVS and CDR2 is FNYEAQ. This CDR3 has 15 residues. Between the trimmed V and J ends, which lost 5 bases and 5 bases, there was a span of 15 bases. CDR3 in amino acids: CASSPGQSLTGELFF. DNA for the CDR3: TGTGCCAGCAGCCCCGGACAGTCTTTGACCGGGGAGCTGTTTTTT.

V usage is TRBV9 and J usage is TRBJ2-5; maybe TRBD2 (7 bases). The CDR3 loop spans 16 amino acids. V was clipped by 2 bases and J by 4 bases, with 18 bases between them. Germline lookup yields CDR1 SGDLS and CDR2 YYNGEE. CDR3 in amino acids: CASSVLAGAPRETQYF. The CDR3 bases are TGTGCCAGCAGCGTGCTGGCGGGGGCGCCTCGAGAGACCCAGTACTTC.

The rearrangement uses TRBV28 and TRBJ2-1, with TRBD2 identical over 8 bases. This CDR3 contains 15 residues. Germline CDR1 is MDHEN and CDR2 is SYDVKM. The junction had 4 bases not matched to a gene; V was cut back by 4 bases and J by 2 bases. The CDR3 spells CASSSLAGTYNEQFF. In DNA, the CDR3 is TGTGCCAGCAGTTCCTTAGCGGGGACCTACAATGAGCAGTTCTTC.

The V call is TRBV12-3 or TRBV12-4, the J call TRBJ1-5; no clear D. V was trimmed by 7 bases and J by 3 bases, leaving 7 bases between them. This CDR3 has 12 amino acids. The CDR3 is CASNNPNQPQHF. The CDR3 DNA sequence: TGTGCCAGCAACAACCCCAATCAGCCCCAGCATTTT.

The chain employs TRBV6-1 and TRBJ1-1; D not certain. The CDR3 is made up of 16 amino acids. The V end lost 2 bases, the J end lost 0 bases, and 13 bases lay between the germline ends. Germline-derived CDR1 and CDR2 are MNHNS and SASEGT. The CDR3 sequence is CASSETVGGLNTEAFF. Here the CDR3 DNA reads TGTGCCAGCAGTGAAACGGTGGGAGGCTTGAACACTGAAGCTTTCTTT.

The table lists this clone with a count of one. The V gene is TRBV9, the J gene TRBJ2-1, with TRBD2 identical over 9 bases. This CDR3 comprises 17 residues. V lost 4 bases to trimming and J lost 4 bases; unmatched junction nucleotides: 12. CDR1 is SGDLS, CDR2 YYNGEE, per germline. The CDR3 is CASSPYGLAGIYNEQFF. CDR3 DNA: TGTGCCAGCAGCCCTTATGGGCTAGCGGGAATATACAATGAGCAGTTCTTC.

Written as DNA, the CDR3 is TGCGCCAGCAGCTCTAACGGGGGGGCCTTGGTAGATACGCAGTATTTT. Translated, it gives CASSSNGGALVDTQYF. This chain links TRBV5-1 with TRBJ2-3; 8 bases fit TRBD2. This CDR3 contains 16 residues. Germline values: CDR1 SGHRS, CDR2 YFSETQ. V dropped 3 bases and J dropped 5; count of bases not matched to a gene: 11.

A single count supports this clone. This CDR3 is CASSERGSGSTDTQYF. The CDR3 DNA is TGTGCCAGCAGTGAGCGGGGGTCAGGGAGCACAGATACGCAGTATTTT. The chain combines TRBV6-1 with TRBJ2-3, with 7 positions matching TRBD2. Germline assignment: CDR1 MNHNS and CDR2 SASEGT. CDR3 size: 16 residues. J gave up 0 bases and V 3 bases, and 6 bases lay outside the gene matches.

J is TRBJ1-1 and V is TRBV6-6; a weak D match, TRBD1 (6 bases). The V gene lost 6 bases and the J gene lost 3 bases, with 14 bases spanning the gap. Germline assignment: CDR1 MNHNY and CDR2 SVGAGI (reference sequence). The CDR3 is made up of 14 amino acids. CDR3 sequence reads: CASRKDSDYTEAFF. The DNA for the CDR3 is TGTGCCAGCAGGAAGGACAGCGATTACACTGAAGCTTTCTTT.

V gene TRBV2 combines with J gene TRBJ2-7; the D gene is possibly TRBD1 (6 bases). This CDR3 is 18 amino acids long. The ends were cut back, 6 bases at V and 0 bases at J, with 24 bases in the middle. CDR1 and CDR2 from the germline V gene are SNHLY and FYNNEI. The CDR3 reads CASSVGDIRKTFSYEQYF. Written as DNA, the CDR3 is TGTGCCAGCAGCGTGGGGGACATTCGTAAGACCTTCTCCTACGAGCAGTACTTC. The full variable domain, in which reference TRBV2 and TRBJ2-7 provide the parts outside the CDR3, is EPEVTQTPSHQVTQMGQEVILRCVPISNHLYFYWYRQILGQKVEFLVSFYNNEISEKSEIFDDQFSVERPDGSNFTLKIRSTKLEDSAMYFCASSVGDIRKTFSYEQYFGPGTRLTVT.